The 9 T cell receptor beta chains below were found in one sample sequenced in a study of T-cell memory formation after mild COVID-19. TCRdb independently ran MiXCR on the 5' RACE reads; one entry per CDR3 protein. This sample yields fewer than 200,000 distinct CDR3 sequences, of which less than 20% are seen a single time; about 4% belongs to the top ten. Sequencing was done on a sample of PBMCs or a T cell subset sorted from them (not recorded which). These receptors all come from a man aged 18 to 29 who had mild COVID-19 (a few samples of this study predate the infection). Cell type and time point are not known.

The chain recombines TRBV3-1 with TRBJ2-7; possible D gene TRBD1, 6 bases. Germline V gives CDR1 LGHDT, CDR2 YNNKEL (reference sequence). The V end was cut by 0 bases, the J end by 2 bases, with 11 bases between. CDR3 length: 15 amino acids. CDR3 protein: CASSQEGATAYEQYF. CDR3 nucleotide sequence: TGTGCCAGCAGCCAAGAGGGGGCCACAGCCTACGAGCAGTACTTC.

The chain combines TRBV6-6 with TRBJ1-1; 7 positions match TRBD1. Losses at the gene ends were 6 bases for V and 11 bases for J; bases not matched to a gene: 15. This CDR3 is built from 14 residues. Germline V CDR1 and CDR2: MNHNY, SVGAGI (reference sequence). The CDR3 reads CASRETGSDLGAFF. The CDR3 coding sequence is TGTGCCAGCAGAGAGACAGGGTCCGATCTGGGGGCTTTCTTT.

This clonotype has at least ten counts. J is TRBJ1-2 and V is TRBV5-5; D gene uncertain. Germline CDR1 is SGHKS and CDR2 is YYEKEE (reference sequence). The V gene lost 7 bases and the J gene lost 12 bases, with 19 bases spanning the gap. CDR3 size: 12 residues. CDR3 bases: TGTGCCAGCGGGATATTCGGAGGTGTGGACACCTTC. Its protein product is CASGIFGGVDTF.

This clonotype was counted a few times. The chain carries TRBV20-1 and TRBJ2-5; D is uncertain. The germline V gene encodes CDR1 DFQATT and CDR2 SNEGSKA (reference sequence). This CDR3 has 13 residues. Trimming cost V 1 base and J 1 base, with 7 bases left between them. CDR3 sequence (DNA): TGCAGTGCTAGAGTGGACGGCCAAGAGACCCAGTACTTC. Encoded protein: CSARVDGQETQYF.

This clonotype was detected only a few times. The genes are TRBV20-1 and TRBJ1-1; maybe TRBD1 (5 bases). V gave up 4 bases and J gave up 2 bases, with 8 bases separating them. The CDR3 totals 12 residues. Germline V gives CDR1 DFQATT, CDR2 SNEGSKA (reference sequence). The CDR3 spells CSAMRGNTEAFF. The CDR3 DNA follows: TGCAGTGCTATGAGGGGTAACACTGAAGCTTTCTTT.

This clonotype was seen only a few times. The chain is built from TRBV9 and TRBJ2-5; maybe TRBD2 (6 bases). The V gene's germline CDR1 is SGDLS and CDR2 YYNGEE. V was shortened by 4 bases and J by 2 bases, with 18 bases between the two germline ends. The CDR3 extends over 16 amino acids. This chain's CDR3 is CASSPNPGLEQETQYF. As DNA, the CDR3 is TGTGCCAGCAGCCCAAACCCGGGACTGGAACAAGAGACCCAGTACTTC.

This clonotype was detected a few times. This chain joins TRBV7-2 and TRBJ1-1; 10 bases align to TRBD1. Germline-derived CDR1 and CDR2 are SGHTA and FQGNSA. V trimming: 6 bases; J trimming: 10 bases; junction bases outside the gene matches: 8. There are 13 residues in the CDR3. CDR3 nucleotides: TGTGCCAGCAGGACAGGGGGCGCCCCGGGAGCTTTCTTT. Protein product: CASRTGGAPGAFF.

This clonotype qualifies as medium-sized. V is TRBV5-1 and J is TRBJ2-7, with a weak D call TRBD1 (6 bases). The CDR3 length is 15 residues. V was shortened by 4 bases and J by 2 bases, with 16 bases between the two germline ends. Germline lookup yields CDR1 SGHRS and CDR2 YFSETQ. The CDR3: CASSPQQGGPYEQYF. The CDR3 DNA follows: TGCGCCAGCAGCCCGCAACAAGGGGGTCCCTACGAGCAGTACTTC.

This clonotype was counted only a few times. This chain links TRBV12-3 or TRBV12-4 with TRBJ2-2; the D is unclear. This CDR3 has 17 residues. V lost 3 bases and J lost 2, with 16 bases in between. The DNA of the CDR3 is TGTGCCAGCAGTTTGGGCTCCGTGTGGCTTAACACCGGGGAGCTGTTTTTT. It codes for CASSLGSVWLNTGELFF.